Listed here are 11 T cell receptor beta chains from one sample, sequenced in a study of blood T cell repertoires in COVID-19. Data came from immunoSEQ multiplex PCR; TCRdb stores just in-frame clones and leaves some out. The profile shows roughly 66,000 clones, approximately 91% of them singletons. The sequencing sample was made of peripheral blood. The receptor set was obtained from a human donor in a cohort sampled during active COVID-19.

V is TRBV3-1 (or the pseudogene TRBV3-2) and J is TRBJ1-2; TRBD1 matches 9 bases. CDR1 is LGHDT, CDR2 YNNKEL, per germline (reference sequence). Germline trimming cut 2 bases from V and 3 bases from J; bases unmatched to any gene: 7. The CDR3 length is 16 residues. In DNA, the CDR3 is TGTGCCAGCAGCCAACGCAACAGGGGGCGCGACTATGGCTACACCTTC. Protein sequence: CASSQRNRGRDYGYTF.

This clone has a single count. This sequence joins TRBV7-2 and TRBJ2-5; 7 bases are a match to TRBD2. Trimming cost V 4 bases and J 3 bases; bases outside gene matches: 5. The CDR3 is made up of 14 amino acids. Germline V gene lookup returns CDR1 SGHTA and CDR2 FQGNSA. The CDR3 nucleotides read TGTGCCAGCAGCTCTAGCGGAGCAAAAGAGACCCAGTACTTC. Protein: CASSSSGAKETQYF.

The DNA of the CDR3 is TGTGCCATCAGTGAGTCGGGCGGGGGGAATCAGCCCCAGCATTTT. This codes for CAISESGGGNQPQHF. The genes are TRBV10-3 and TRBJ1-5, with D possibly TRBD1 on 5 matching bases. Trimming pared 0 bases from V and 4 bases from J, leaving 10 bases between. The CDR3 totals 15 residues. Germline lookup yields CDR1 ENHRY and CDR2 SYGVKD.

V usage is TRBV12-3 or TRBV12-4 and J usage is TRBJ1-1; D gene uncertain. CDR3 length: 13 residues. The ends were cut back, 7 bases at V and 0 bases at J, with 9 bases in the middle. CDR3: CASIYGMNTEAFF. The CDR3 DNA reads TGTGCCAGCATCTACGGGATGAACACTGAAGCTTTCTTT.

V gene TRBV25-1 combines with J gene TRBJ2-7, with 8 bases that match TRBD1. Trimming removed 3 bases from V and 3 bases from J; junction bases left unmatched: 7. The CDR3 sequence is 15 residues long. Germline values: CDR1 MGHDK, CDR2 SYGVNS. In nucleotides, the CDR3 is TGTGCCAGCAGTGATCAGGGGGACAGGAGCTACGAGCAGTACTTC. Encoded protein: CASSDQGDRSYEQYF.

V usage is TRBV6-5 and J usage is TRBJ1-1; D uncertain. CDR3 length equals 16 residues. V shed 3 bases and J shed 1 base, with 15 bases lying between them. Looked up from germline, CDR1 is MNHEY and CDR2 is SVGAGI. The CDR3 loop is CASSYGRAIANTEAFF. The CDR3 DNA is TGTGCCAGCAGTTATGGGCGGGCGATTGCGAACACTGAAGCTTTCTTT.

This clone was detected once. The V gene is TRBV11-1, the J gene TRBJ2-7; maybe TRBD2 (6 bases). The CDR3 is made up of 14 amino acids. V dropped 5 bases and J dropped 2 bases, with 13 bases sitting between them. Germline assignment: CDR1 SGHAT and CDR2 FQDESV (reference sequence). Here the CDR3 reads CASSPPGLPYEQYF. The CDR3 DNA follows: TGTGCCAGCAGCCCCCCGGGACTCCCCTACGAGCAGTACTTC.

V is TRBV5-1 and J is TRBJ2-7; the D gene is possibly TRBD2 (5 bases). CDR3 length: 13 amino acids. V was pared by 0 bases and J by 5 bases, with 9 bases between. CDR1 is SGHRS, CDR2 YFSETQ, per germline. The DNA of the CDR3 is TGCGCCAGCAGCTTGGTCGGGAATGACGAGCAGTACTTC. Translated: CASSLVGNDEQYF.

V is TRBV7-3 and J is TRBJ2-1; 12 nucleotides line up with TRBD2. The V segment lost 5 bases and the J segment 6 bases; nucleotides outside the gene matches: 5. This CDR3 region has 15 residues. The germline V gene encodes CDR1 SGHTA and CDR2 FQGTGA. In DNA, the CDR3 is TGTGCCAGCAGCCAGACTAGCGGGGGCCTCAATGAGCAGTTCTTC. Its translation: CASSQTSGGLNEQFF.

The rearrangement joins TRBV6-6 to TRBJ2-2, with 7 bases fitting TRBD1. Germline V gene sequence: CDR1 MNHNY, CDR2 SVGAGI (reference sequence). V lost 7 bases and J lost 5; bases outside the gene matches: 7. This CDR3 has 14 residues. The CDR3 is CASIRDRVTGELFF. In nucleotides, the CDR3 is TGTGCCAGCATCCGTGACAGGGTGACCGGGGAGCTGTTTTTT.

This clone was detected once. The rearrangement links TRBV19 to TRBJ1-5; the D is unclear. There are 13 residues in the CDR3. V was trimmed by 5 bases and J by 6 bases, leaving 11 bases between them. Germline V gives CDR1 LNHDA, CDR2 SQIVND (reference sequence). CDR3 in amino acids: CASSEAVGQPQHF. CDR3 bases: TGTGCCAGTAGTGAAGCGGTCGGTCAGCCCCAGCATTTT.